The 17 T cell receptor beta chains given below trace back to one sample, sequenced in a study of CD8 T cells in ankylosing spondylitis. TCRdb re-called the 5' RACE reads through MiXCR, storing one row per CDR3 protein. Of 250,000 to 350,000 distinct CDR3 sequences listed, less than 25% are singletons. Input material: blood, either unsorted or a sorted T cell fraction (not recorded which). The receptors come from a female donor with ankylosing spondylitis or in good health (not recorded which).

This clonotype has at least ten counts. The V gene is TRBV12-3 or TRBV12-4, the J gene TRBJ1-1; D uncertain. This CDR3 has 14 residues. The V gene lost 2 bases and the J gene lost 4 bases, with 11 bases spanning the gap. CDR3 sequence: CASSLSTPGTEAFF. CDR3 nucleotides: TGTGCCAGCAGTTTAAGTACACCGGGCACTGAAGCTTTCTTT.

This sequence joins TRBV6-2 or TRBV6-3 and TRBJ1-1; weak D call: TRBD1 (5 bases). Trimming took off 6 bases at V and 3 bases at J, with 20 bases between the two ends. Germline values: CDR1 MNHEY, CDR2 SVGEGT. The CDR3 runs to 16 residues. The CDR3 sequence is CASSSWGSGYDTEAFF. The CDR3 DNA sequence: TGTGCCAGCAGCTCCTGGGGGAGCGGATACGACACTGAAGCTTTCTTT.

This clonotype has only a few counts. The J gene is TRBJ2-1, the V gene TRBV10-1; 11 bases align to TRBD1. Germline V gene sequence: CDR1 WNHNN, CDR2 SYGVQD (reference sequence). This CDR3 region has 14 residues. The junction had 6 bases not matched to a gene; V was cut back by 6 bases and J by 8 bases. CDR3 sequence reads: CASSPGQGVYEQFF. CDR3 coding DNA: TGCGCCAGCAGCCCGGGACAGGGGGTCTATGAGCAGTTCTTC.

In this sample, this clonotype turned up many times. The V and J genes are TRBV7-2 and TRBJ2-1; D may be TRBD2 (6 bases). Between the trimmed V and J ends, which lost 5 bases and 7 bases, there was a span of 15 bases. Germline-derived CDR1 and CDR2 are SGHTA and FQGNSA. The length of the CDR3 is 14 residues. This CDR3 is CASSLTTGRNEQFF. In DNA form, the CDR3 reads TGTGCCAGCAGCCTAACTACCGGGAGAAATGAGCAGTTCTTC.

The table lists this clonotype with a few counts. This chain connects TRBV6-5 to TRBJ2-1; 14 bases align to TRBD2. There are 14 residues in the CDR3. V shed 10 bases and J 8 bases; nucleotides not matched to a gene: 7. Germline CDR1 and CDR2: MNHEY and SVGAGI. DNA for the CDR3: TGTGCCACCGGGAGGGGACTAGCGGGAGATGAGCAGTTCTTC. Its protein product is CATGRGLAGDEQFF.

The chain uses TRBV30 and TRBJ2-2; 8 nucleotides line up with TRBD2. The V segment lost 6 bases and the J segment 7 bases; nucleotides outside the gene matches: 10. Germline CDR1 reads GTSNPN; CDR2 reads SVGIG (reference sequence). The CDR3 totals 14 residues. The CDR3 loop reads CACDPGGLGGELFF. The DNA for the CDR3 is TGTGCCTGCGACCCGGGAGGGCTAGGCGGGGAGCTGTTTTTT. The full variable domain, its missing parts supplied by reference TRBV30 and TRBJ2-2, is SQTIHQWPATLVQPVGSPLSLECTVEGTSNPNLYWYRQAAGRGLQLLFYSVGIGQISSEVPQNLSASRPQDRQFILSSKKLLLSDSGFYLCACDPGGLGGELFFGEGSRLTVL.

This clonotype was recorded at least ten times. As the CDR3 is not closed by the conserved phenylalanine or tryptophan, this likely results from a read error. It is unclear where the CDR3 begins or ends on the DNA, so no DNA is shown, and the CDR3 is as TCRdb lists it. The rearrangement joins TRBV12-3 or TRBV12-4 to TRBJ2-5; the listed D gene, TRBD2, was not tested against the DNA. Termini included, the CDR3 measures 13 amino acids. The CDR3 reads CASSRSEGSGNSI.

The rearrangement joins TRBV5-1 to TRBJ1-1; D is unclear. With 1 base removed from V and 3 bases from J, the gap between germline ends came to 10 bases. The CDR3 has 14 residues. Germline assignment: CDR1 SGHRS and CDR2 YFSETQ. CDR3 nucleotides: TGCGCCAGCAGCTTGTCGGCTGGGGACACTGAAGCTTTCTTT. It yields the protein CASSLSAGDTEAFF.

The chain joins TRBV19 to TRBJ2-6, with 7 positions matching TRBD1. The germline V gene has CDR1 LNHDA and CDR2 SQIVND (reference sequence). The CDR3 is 15 amino acids. Trimming took 7 bases from V and 4 from J; bases not matched to a gene: 7. This CDR3 is CASMRQGTGANVLTF. Written as DNA, the CDR3 is TGTGCCAGTATGAGACAGGGCACCGGGGCCAACGTCCTGACTTTC.

The rearrangement uses TRBV5-1 and TRBJ1-1, with TRBD1 matching over 8 bases. The CDR3 runs 14 residues. CDR1 is SGHRS and CDR2 is YFSETQ in the germline V gene. V lost 2 bases to trimming and J lost 5 bases; unmatched junction nucleotides: 5. CDR3 in amino acids: CASSFDRGRTEAFF. The CDR3 DNA follows: TGCGCCAGCAGCTTCGACAGGGGTAGAACTGAAGCTTTCTTT.

V usage is TRBV29-1 and J usage is TRBJ2-1; D perhaps matches TRBD2 (7 bases). The CDR3 has 15 residues. Looked up from germline, CDR1 is SQVTM and CDR2 is ANQGSEA. The V end lost 3 bases, the J end lost 0 bases, and 12 bases lay between the germline ends. Here the CDR3 reads CSVDPRGGSYNEQFF. Here the CDR3 DNA reads TGCAGCGTTGACCCTAGGGGGGGCTCCTACAATGAGCAGTTCTTC.

This clonotype came up a few times. The germline gene is not matched at one end of the junction; a read error may be the cause. The genes are TRBV6-5 and TRBJ2-7; D may match TRBD1 or TRBD2 (5 bases each). Germline CDR1 is MNHEY and CDR2 is SVGAGI. The CDR3 has 14 amino acids. CDR3 region: CASSYLGTEYEQYF. For the CDR3, the DNA is TGTGCCAGCAGTTACTTAGGGACGGAGTACGAGCAGTATTTC.

In this sample, this clonotype turned up a few times. The chain employs TRBV5-1 and TRBJ2-1; 10 bases are a match to TRBD2. Germline V CDR1 and CDR2: SGHRS, YFSETQ. Germline trimming cut 6 bases from V and 8 bases from J; bases unmatched to any gene: 14. CDR3 size: 16 residues. The CDR3 loop is CASTLSQREGRDEQFF. CDR3 coding DNA: TGCGCCAGCACTTTGTCCCAGCGGGAGGGCCGGGATGAGCAGTTCTTC.

This clonotype was recorded at least ten times. The chain recombines TRBV15 with TRBJ2-5; D perhaps matches TRBD1 (6 bases). Germline CDR1 and CDR2: LNHNV and YYDKDF (reference sequence). The CDR3 extends over 15 amino acids. The germline V and J ends were trimmed by 3 bases and 4 bases, with 15 bases remaining between them. As DNA, the CDR3 is TGTGCCACCAGCAGGGACAGCTCCCTAGCAGAGACCCAGTACTTC. As protein: CATSRDSSLAETQYF.

A single count supports this clonotype. The chain carries TRBV15 and TRBJ2-1, with no clear D. V lost 1 base, J lost 10 bases, and 11 bases lay in between. Germline V gene lookup returns CDR1 LNHNV and CDR2 YYDKDF (reference sequence). The CDR3 contains 13 residues. In nucleotides, the CDR3 is TGTGCCACCAGCAGAGTTGTGGAAGCAGAGCAGTTCTTC. Protein: CATSRVVEAEQFF.

This sequence joins TRBV6-2 or TRBV6-3 and TRBJ2-1, with TRBD2 matching 7 bases. V was pared by 5 bases and J by 1 base, with 8 bases of the junction left unmatched. This CDR3 is 16 amino acids long. Looked up from germline, CDR1 is MNHEY and CDR2 is SVGEGT. The CDR3 loop reads CASSGSAGASYNEQFF. For the CDR3, the DNA is TGTGCCAGCAGTGGGAGTGCGGGAGCGTCCTACAATGAGCAGTTCTTC.

This clonotype was observed a few times. The gene calls are TRBV20-1 and TRBJ2-7, with D perhaps matching TRBD2 (6 bases). Germline lookup yields CDR1 DFQATT and CDR2 SNEGSKA (reference sequence). Trimming removed 3 bases at V and 1 base at J, with 10 bases between. The CDR3 contains 13 residues. The CDR3, as DNA: TGCAGTGCTAGCGGGAGCTTTTCCTACGAGCAGTACTTC. Translation gives CSASGSFSYEQYF.